This TCR beta chain appears in the sequencing data of a study of blood T cell repertoires in COVID-19. Study at large: The origin of the acute and convalescent COVID-19 samples was the United States, Italy and Spain. The analysed material was cDNA or gDNA that came from T cells, B-cell-depleted T cells, or PBMCs.

Authors' methods: Reference gene primer amplification in the assay estimated nucleated cell counts. TCRdb keeps only in-frame clones here, not all; method: immunoSEQ multiplex PCR. The V and J calls and the clone size are those of that table, but D and trimming were determined from the DNA. The sample holds some 270,000 clones, roughly 87% seen once. CDR3 length: 17 amino acids. The V end was cut by 1 base, the J end by 0 bases, with 10 bases between. Germline assignment: CDR1 SGHTA and CDR2 FQGNSA. The TCR was taken from a woman aged 35 to 49 who had recovered from COVID-19. Sequencing was done on a sample of peripheral blood. The genes are TRBV7-2 and TRBJ1-6; no reliable D call. The CDR3 here is CASSLVIGSSYNSPLHF. CDR3 DNA sequence: TGTGCCAGCAGCTTAGTAATCGGTAGCTCCTATAATTCACCCCTCCACTTT.